This T cell receptor (beta chain) appears in the sequencing data of a study of tumor T cells in aggressive B-cell lymphoma. Measured with immunoSEQ multiplex PCR; TCRdb has only the in-frame clones, and not every one. The sample includes around 2,200 clones, around 85% of them seen just once. The CDR3 has 17 amino acids. J gave up 2 bases and V 2 bases, and 8 bases lay outside the gene matches. Germline loops: CDR1 MDHEN, CDR2 SYDVKM. What was sequenced was tumor tissue. This sequence joins TRBV28 and TRBJ2-5, with 10 bases matching TRBD2. The clonotype was recovered from an adult with diffuse large B cell lymphoma. The CDR3 DNA follows: TGTGCCAGCAGTTTAGTAGCGGGAGGAGTAGGGCAAGAGACCCAGTACTTC. Amino acids: CASSLVAGGVGQETQYF. Combining the CDR3 with reference TRBV28 and TRBJ2-5 gives the whole variable domain DVKVTQSSRYLVKRTGEKVFLECVQDMDHENMFWYRQDPGLGLRLIYFSYDVKMKEKGDIPEGYSVSREKKERFSLILESASTNQTSMYLCASSLVAGGVGQETQYFGPGTRLLVL.